This T cell receptor (beta chain) stems from a study of CD8 T cells in ankylosing spondylitis. Overall study findings and caveats: Among TCR beta sequences, a motif of several highly homologous variants appeared characteristic of ankylosing spondylitis blood.

One entry per CDR3 protein results from TCRdb running MiXCR on the 5' RACE reads. The sample has roughly 240,000 distinct CDR3 sequences; roughly 8% are singletons. The sample holds many counts of this clonotype. Its antigen is as yet unknown. CDR1 and CDR2 from the germline V gene are ENHRY and SYGVKD. This CDR3 has 14 residues. Trimming pared 7 bases from V and 3 bases from J, leaving 12 bases between. This chain links TRBV10-3 with TRBJ2-2; no reliable D call. This sequence was found in a female donor with ankylosing spondylitis or in good health (not recorded which). Material for sequencing was blood, either unsorted or a sorted T cell fraction (not recorded which). This CDR3 reads CAITPGRDTGELFF. The CDR3, as DNA: TGTGCCATCACCCCCGGCAGAGACACCGGGGAGCTGTTTTTT.